This record looks at one T cell receptor (beta chain) sequence and its context. Its matching antigen is unknown. The sample comes from a study of monozygotic twins with inflammatory bowel disease. The CDR3 runs 16 residues. The study, taken as a whole, reports: Findings did not support one strong IBD-associated signal or clonotype. Lower sharing of clonotypes with other individuals was seen in IBD patients than in healthy twins. This was most marked in patients showing signs of disease activity. Different subtypes (of T cells) could not be told apart from one another. Differences in immunosuppressive treatment may have been a source of added variability in patient repertoires.

TCRdb re-analyzed the 5' RACE reads; it lists each CDR3 protein once, without DNA. This sample contains about 300,000 distinct CDR3 sequences. The chain is built from TRBV23-1 and TRBJ1-4; the D call of TRBD1 rests on TCRdb alone, since no DNA is present to check it. TRBV23-1 is an open reading frame, and its role is uncertain. Sequencing input: blood. The source is a human donor with ulcerative colitis or Crohn's disease, or a healthy co-twin of an affected twin (not recorded which). The CDR3 loop is CASSQLYRGLSEKLFF.